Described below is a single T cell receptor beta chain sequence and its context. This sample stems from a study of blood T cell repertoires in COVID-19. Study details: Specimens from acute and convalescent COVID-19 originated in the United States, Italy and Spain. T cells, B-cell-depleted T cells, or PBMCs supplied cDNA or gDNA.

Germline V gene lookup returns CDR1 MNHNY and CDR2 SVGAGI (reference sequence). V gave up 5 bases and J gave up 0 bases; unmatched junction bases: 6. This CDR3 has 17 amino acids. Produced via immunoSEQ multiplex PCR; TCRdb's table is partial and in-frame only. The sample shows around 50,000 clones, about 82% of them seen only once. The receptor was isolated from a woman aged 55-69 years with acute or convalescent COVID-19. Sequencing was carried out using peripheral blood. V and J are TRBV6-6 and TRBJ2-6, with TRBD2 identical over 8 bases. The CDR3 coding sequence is TGTGCCAGCAGTCTGGGACTAGGGGGCTCTGGGGCCAACGTCCTGACTTTC. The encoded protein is CASSLGLGGSGANVLTF.